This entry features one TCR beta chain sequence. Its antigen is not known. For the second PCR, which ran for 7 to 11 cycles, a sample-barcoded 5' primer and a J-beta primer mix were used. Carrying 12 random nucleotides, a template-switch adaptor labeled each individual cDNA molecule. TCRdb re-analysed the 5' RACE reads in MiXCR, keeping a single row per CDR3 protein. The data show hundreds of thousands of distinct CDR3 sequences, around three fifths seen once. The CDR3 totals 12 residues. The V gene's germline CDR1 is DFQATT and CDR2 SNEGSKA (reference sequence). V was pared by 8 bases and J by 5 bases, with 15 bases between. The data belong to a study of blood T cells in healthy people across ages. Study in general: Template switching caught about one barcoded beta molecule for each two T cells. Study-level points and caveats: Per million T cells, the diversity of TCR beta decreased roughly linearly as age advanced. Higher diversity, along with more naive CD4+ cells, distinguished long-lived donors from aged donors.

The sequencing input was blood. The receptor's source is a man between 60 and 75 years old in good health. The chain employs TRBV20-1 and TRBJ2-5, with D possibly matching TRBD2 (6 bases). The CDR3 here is CSSRLDGETQYF. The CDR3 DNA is TGCAGTTCCAGACTAGATGGGGAGACCCAGTACTTC.